The 20 T cell receptor beta chains below all came from one sample that was sequenced in a study of shared clonotypes between healthy human individuals. This table comes from immunoSEQ multiplex PCR, and its TCRdb copy is limited to in-frame clones, with some not included. In the table there are a few hundred thousand clones, 50% to 80% of which are singletons. Source material: memory CD4+ T cells sorted from blood. The subset: CD45RA-negative fraction. The receptors were sampled from a man younger than 45 in good health.

The rearrangement uses TRBV2 and TRBJ2-5, with D uncertain. Trimming removed 5 bases at V and 1 base at J, with 8 bases between. In germline, CDR1 is SNHLY, CDR2 FYNNEI. This CDR3 contains 13 residues. The CDR3 coding sequence is TGTGCCAGCAGTCTGTCTCCCCAAGAGACCCAGTACTTC. Protein: CASSLSPQETQYF.

The genes are TRBV19 and TRBJ2-1; 12 nucleotides align to TRBD2. Germline V lookup: CDR1 LNHDA, CDR2 SQIVND (reference sequence). The trim removed 9 bases at V and 2 bases at J, leaving 11 bases unmatched. The CDR3 length is 17 residues. This CDR3 is CASTRGLAGGPYNEQFF. CDR3 DNA sequence: TGTGCCAGCACCCGGGGGCTAGCGGGAGGGCCCTACAATGAGCAGTTCTTC. The full variable domain, with the rest looked up from reference TRBV19 and TRBJ2-1, is DGGITQSPKYLFRKEGQNVTLSCEQNLNHDAMYWYRQDPGQGLRLIYYSQIVNDFQKGDIAEGYSVSREKKESFPLTVTSAQKNPTAFYLCASTRGLAGGPYNEQFFGPGTRLTVL.

The chain carries TRBV27 and TRBJ2-1; 7 bases map to TRBD1. The V gene's germline CDR1 is MNHEY and CDR2 SMNVEV (reference sequence). CDR3 length: 17 residues. J was trimmed by 5 bases and V by 3 bases; bases with no gene match: 13. Here the CDR3 reads CASSFPDRARRNNEQFF. DNA of the CDR3: TGTGCCAGCAGTTTTCCCGACAGGGCAAGGCGAAACAATGAGCAGTTCTTC.

The CDR3 reads CASSPNPGVETQYF. CDR3 bases: TGTGCCAGCTCACCGAACCCAGGGGTAGAGACCCAGTACTTC. The V and J genes are TRBV18 and TRBJ2-5; D is possibly TRBD1 (6 bases). Germline-derived CDR1 and CDR2 are KGHSH and LQKENI. The V end was cut by 3 bases, the J end by 4 bases, with 12 bases between. There are 14 residues in the CDR3. Based on the CDR3 plus reference TRBV18 and TRBJ2-5, the full variable domain is NAGVMQNPRHLVRRRGQEARLRCSPMKGHSHVYWYRQLPEEGLKFMVYLQKENIIDESGMPKERFSAEFPKEGPSILRIQQVVRGDSAAYFCASSPNPGVETQYFGPGTRLLVL.

This rearrangement joins TRBV29-1 to TRBJ1-5; 10 nucleotides align to TRBD1. V shed 6 bases, J shed 4 bases, and the junction held 3 bases outside the gene matches. Germline V gives CDR1 SQVTM, CDR2 ANQGSEA. This CDR3 region has 13 residues. CDR3 residues: CSVGQGNNQPQHF. CDR3 nucleotides: TGCAGCGTGGGACAGGGGAATAATCAGCCCCAGCATTTT.

Comments on this clone: Distinct nucleotide sequences in the sample also encode this CDR3. The chain employs TRBV7-9 and TRBJ2-3, with unresolved D. Trimming shortened V by 3 bases and J by 1 base, and 5 bases separated the two germline ends. Germline values: CDR1 SEHNR, CDR2 FQNEAQ (reference sequence). There are 13 residues in the CDR3. The CDR3 nucleotides read TGTGCCAGCAGCTTGGGTGGCACAGATACGCAGTATTTT. This sequence encodes CASSLGGTDTQYF.

The chain is built from TRBV18 and TRBJ1-5, with TRBD1 identical over 8 bases. The CDR3 has 18 residues. Germline CDR1 and CDR2: KGHSH and LQKENI. V dropped 9 bases and J dropped 0; count of bases not matched to a gene: 16. For the CDR3, the DNA is TGTGCCAGGAAGAAATTAGGACAGGGCTTGTATAGCAATCAGCCCCAGCATTTT. Its protein is CARKKLGQGLYSNQPQHF.

This chain uses TRBV28 with TRBJ2-4, with D possibly being TRBD1 or TRBD2 (6 bases each). In germline, CDR1 is MDHEN, CDR2 SYDVKM. The V end lost 7 bases, the J end lost 8 bases, and 18 bases lay between the germline ends. This CDR3 is built from 14 residues. DNA of the CDR3: TGTGCCAGCATCCGGGGGCCCACTGAGGACATTCAGTACTTC. Translated, it gives CASIRGPTEDIQYF.

This chain links TRBV5-1 with TRBJ1-1, with D tentatively TRBD1 (5 bases). This CDR3 spans 15 amino acids. V lost 0 bases, J lost 2 bases, and 11 bases lay in between. From germline, CDR1 is SGHRS and CDR2 YFSETQ. Here the CDR3 DNA reads TGCGCCAGCAGCTTGGGGGGGTTAGCCAACACTGAAGCTTTCTTT. Its protein is CASSLGGLANTEAFF.

This clone was counted a few times. The chain has TRBV2 and TRBJ1-4; possible D gene TRBD1, 5 bases. V lost 8 bases and J lost 0, with 13 bases in between. The CDR3 contains 15 residues. CDR1 SNHLY and CDR2 FYNNEI come from the germline V gene. The DNA for the CDR3 is TGTGCCAGCGGGGCAGGGTTTGCAACTAATGAAAAACTGTTTTTT. This encodes CASGAGFATNEKLFF. The variable domain in full, completed from reference TRBV2 and TRBJ1-4, reads EPEVTQTPSHQVTQMGQEVILRCVPISNHLYFYWYRQILGQKVEFLVSFYNNEISEKSEIFDDQFSVERPDGSNFTLKIRSTKLEDSAMYFCASGAGFATNEKLFFGSGTQLSVL.

This clone was counted ten times or more. The chain uses TRBV5-4 and TRBJ1-3, with a weak D call TRBD1 (6 bases). Per germline, CDR1 SGHNT and CDR2 YYREEE (reference sequence). The CDR3 is 15 amino acids. The ends were cut back, 3 bases at V and 4 bases at J, with 14 bases in the middle. The CDR3 sequence is CASSSYGGAGNTIYF. CDR3 DNA: TGTGCCAGCAGCTCTTACGGGGGCGCCGGAAACACCATATATTTT. Variable domain in full (rest from reference TRBV5-4 and TRBJ1-3): ETGVTQSPTHLIKTRGQQVTLRCSSQSGHNTVSWYQQALGQGPQFIFQYYREEENGRGNFPPRFSGLQFPNYSSELNVNALELDDSALYLCASSSYGGAGNTIYFGEGSWLTVV.

The chain couples TRBV7-9 to TRBJ2-7; 8 nucleotides align to TRBD1. Germline V CDR1 and CDR2: SEHNR, FQNEAQ (reference sequence). Trimming took 5 bases from V and 6 from J; bases not matched to a gene: 9. This CDR3 contains 14 residues. The CDR3 region is CASSPGTGRSEQYF. CDR3 coding DNA: TGTGCCAGCAGCCCCGGGACAGGCCGATCCGAGCAGTACTTC.

This clone was counted once. The chain carries TRBV15 and TRBJ1-5; D not certain. The CDR3 has 15 residues. With 1 base removed from V and 3 bases from J, the gap between germline ends came to 10 bases. The germline CDR1 and CDR2 sequences are LNHNV and YYDKDF (reference sequence). CDR3 nucleotide sequence: TGTGCCACCAGCAGAGGAGGGTACGCCAATCAGCCCCAGCATTTT. Protein sequence: CATSRGGYANQPQHF.

V gene TRBV5-8 combines with J gene TRBJ1-4; D not resolved. The germline V gene has CDR1 SGHTS and CDR2 YDEGEE. V shed 1 base and J shed 7 bases, with 14 bases lying between them. The CDR3 contains 15 residues. In DNA, the CDR3 is TGTGCCAGCAGCTTGATGCCACCGCTAGGTGAAAAACTGTTTTTT. As protein: CASSLMPPLGEKLFF.

The chain joins TRBV6-1 to TRBJ2-3, with D perhaps matching TRBD1 or TRBD2 (6 bases each). This CDR3 spans 11 amino acids. Trimming left V 5 bases short and J 11 bases short, with 11 bases between. From germline, CDR1 is MNHNS and CDR2 SASEGT. The DNA for the CDR3 is TGTGCCAGCAGTCCGGGGGCCATGCAGTATTTT. Translated: CASSPGAMQYF.

The V and J genes are TRBV5-4 and TRBJ2-1; 8 bases map to TRBD2. Per germline, CDR1 SGHNT and CDR2 YYREEE (reference sequence). The CDR3 runs 15 residues. Germline trimming cut 3 bases from V and 8 bases from J; bases unmatched to any gene: 10. The CDR3 bases are TGTGCCAGCAGCTCCCGGAGCGGGAGCATAGATGAGCAGTTCTTC. It encodes CASSSRSGSIDEQFF.

This chain uses TRBV19 with TRBJ1-2; D is unclear. The germline V and J ends were trimmed by 8 bases and 1 base, with 14 bases remaining between them. This CDR3 comprises 14 residues. CDR1 and CDR2 from the germline V gene are LNHDA and SQIVND (reference sequence). CDR3 in amino acids: CASRGQDFNYGYTF. The CDR3 bases are TGTGCCAGTCGGGGTCAGGACTTTAACTATGGCTACACCTTC.

The chain is built from TRBV27 and TRBJ1-5; D gene unclear. CDR1 is MNHEY, CDR2 SMNVEV, per germline (reference sequence). CDR3 length: 16 amino acids. V was shortened by 4 bases and J by 1 base, with 14 bases between the two germline ends. This chain's CDR3 is CASSSGASGSNQPQHF. In nucleotides, the CDR3 is TGTGCCAGCAGTTCGGGCGCCTCTGGAAGCAATCAGCCCCAGCATTTT.

The table lists this clone with a count of one. V and J are TRBV28 and TRBJ2-1, with D tentatively TRBD1 (6 bases). Trimming shortened V by 5 bases and J by 0 bases, and 17 bases separated the two germline ends. CDR1 MDHEN and CDR2 SYDVKM come from the germline V gene. The CDR3 extends over 17 amino acids. CDR3 amino acids: CASSLLPTDSSYNEQFF. CDR3 bases: TGTGCCAGCAGTCTACTCCCGACGGACAGCTCCTACAATGAGCAGTTCTTC. Full variable domain (outside the CDR3, taken from reference TRBV28 and TRBJ2-1): DVKVTQSSRYLVKRTGEKVFLECVQDMDHENMFWYRQDPGLGLRLIYFSYDVKMKEKGDIPEGYSVSREKKERFSLILESASTNQTSMYLCASSLLPTDSSYNEQFFGPGTRLTVL.

The chain joins TRBV28 to TRBJ1-2; D is unresolved. CDR1 is MDHEN and CDR2 is SYDVKM in the germline V gene. The CDR3 runs to 13 residues. The V and J ends lost 5 bases and 0 bases respectively, with 7 bases between them. The CDR3 loop reads CASSLNPNYGYTF. CDR3 nucleotide sequence: TGTGCCAGCAGTCTCAATCCTAACTATGGCTACACCTTC.